This entry lists 21 T cell receptor beta chains sequenced from one sample in a study of chemoradiotherapy in HPV16-positive cancers. Libraries were prepared by immunoSEQ multiplex PCR; TCRdb keeps only in-frame clonotypes and omits some of them. The repertoire holds 1,500 to 2,000 clones, with approximately 69% as singletons. This sample comprised tumor tissue, obtained from a patient who underwent chemoradiotherapy. The receptors come from a human donor with HPV-associated anogenital cancer.

The chain carries TRBV9 and TRBJ2-3; TRBD2 matches 7 bases. The length of the CDR3 is 16 residues. Germline-derived CDR1 and CDR2 are SGDLS and YYNGEE. V shed 4 bases, J shed 2 bases, and the junction held 10 bases outside the gene matches. CDR3 bases: TGTGCCAGCAGCCCCCTTGCGGGGGAACTCACAGATACGCAGTATTTT. Translation: CASSPLAGELTDTQYF. Together with reference TRBV9 and TRBJ2-3, the CDR3 gives the full variable domain: DSGVTQTPKHLITATGQRVTLRCSPRSGDLSVYWYQQSLDQGLQFLIQYYNGEERAKGNILERFSAQQFPDLHSELNLSSLELGDSALYFCASSPLAGELTDTQYFGPGTRLTVL.

The chain couples TRBV5-1 to TRBJ1-4; 7 nucleotides match TRBD1. The germline gives CDR1 SGHRS, CDR2 YFSETQ. The CDR3 runs to 15 residues. V lost 2 bases, J lost 3 bases, and 4 bases stayed unmatched. CDR3 DNA sequence: TGCGCCAGCAGCTTACAGGGGCCGCCTAATGAAAAACTGTTTTTT. Translation: CASSLQGPPNEKLFF.

The chain recombines TRBV12-5 with TRBJ2-1; TRBD1 aligns across 8 bases. The CDR3 is 16 amino acids. With V trimmed by 0 bases and J by 3 bases, 4 bases remained unmatched. The germline gives CDR1 LGHNT, CDR2 FRNRAP. CDR3: CASGLVLTGVYNEQFF. The CDR3 DNA sequence: TGTGCTAGTGGTTTGGTTTTGACAGGGGTCTACAATGAGCAGTTCTTC.

The rearrangement uses TRBV6-1 and TRBJ1-1, with D unresolved. In germline, CDR1 is MNHNS, CDR2 SASEGT. The CDR3 consists of 13 residues. The V end lost 4 bases, the J end lost 1 base, and 7 bases lay between the germline ends. CDR3 region: CASSGDGNTEAFF. DNA for the CDR3: TGTGCCAGCAGTGGGGATGGGAACACTGAAGCTTTCTTT.

This chain connects TRBV6-5 to TRBJ2-7, with D unresolved. CDR3 length equals 15 residues. V was cut by 6 bases and J by 3 bases, with 18 bases left in between. Germline CDR1 reads MNHEY; CDR2 reads SVGAGI. In DNA form, the CDR3 reads TGTGCCAGCAGCCCTACCCGGAAGGGTTACTACGAGCAGTACTTC. Its translation: CASSPTRKGYYEQYF.

V and J are TRBV27 and TRBJ1-1; D call uncertain. This CDR3 contains 14 residues. Germline assignment: CDR1 MNHEY and CDR2 SMNVEV (reference sequence). The V gene lost 8 bases and the J gene lost 4 bases, with 17 bases spanning the gap. The CDR3 loop is CASRNWDSGTEAFF. The CDR3, as DNA: TGTGCCAGCCGAAATTGGGATTCGGGCACTGAAGCTTTCTTT.

This clone was observed once. CDR3 loop: CASSFPGAGSYGYTF. CDR3 coding DNA: TGTGCCAGCAGTTTCCCGGGGGCAGGGTCCTATGGCTACACCTTC. The chain employs TRBV28 and TRBJ1-2; TRBD1 is a possible D gene (6 bases). The V gene lost 3 bases and the J gene lost 4 bases, with 15 bases spanning the gap. The CDR3 sequence is 15 residues long. The germline V gene encodes CDR1 MDHEN and CDR2 SYDVKM.

The chain has TRBV9 and TRBJ1-1; TRBD1 aligns across 10 bases. The CDR3 runs 13 residues. J gave up 7 bases and V 5 bases, and 5 bases lay outside the gene matches. The germline gives CDR1 SGDLS, CDR2 YYNGEE. The CDR3 region has the DNA TGTGCCAGCAGTCCCGGGACAGGGGTTGAAGCTTTCTTT. Its translation is CASSPGTGVEAFF.

In its sample, this clone was seen a few times. The rearrangement joins TRBV6-6 to TRBJ2-2; perhaps TRBD1 as D (5 bases). V dropped 6 bases and J dropped 2 bases, with 13 bases sitting between them. Germline V CDR1 and CDR2: MNHNY, SVGAGI (reference sequence). The CDR3 has 15 amino acids. The DNA of the CDR3 is TGTGCCAGCAGCCAGTTTAGGGGAAACACCGGGGAGCTGTTTTTT. Translation: CASSQFRGNTGELFF.

This rearrangement joins TRBV27 to TRBJ1-1; D possibly corresponds to TRBD1 (6 bases). V dropped 3 bases and J dropped 6 bases, with 17 bases sitting between them. The CDR3 length is 15 residues. CDR1 and CDR2 from the germline V gene are MNHEY and SMNVEV (reference sequence). The CDR3 coding sequence is TGTGCCAGCAGTTTGGGGGCAGAGAGAGGGTCTGAAGCTTTCTTT. This codes for CASSLGAERGSEAFF.

A single count supports this clone. DNA for the CDR3: TGTGCCAGCAGTTTATACGGGGGAGAGGGTCAGCCCCAGCATTTT. It specifies CASSLYGGEGQPQHF. J is TRBJ1-5 and V is TRBV27; TRBD1 might be the D (5 bases). The germline V gene has CDR1 MNHEY and CDR2 SMNVEV (reference sequence). The V end was cut by 1 base, the J end by 6 bases, with 13 bases between. CDR3 length: 15 residues.

V usage is TRBV10-1 and J usage is TRBJ2-1; weak D call: TRBD2 (5 bases). V was trimmed by 8 bases and J by 10 bases, leaving 12 bases between them. The CDR3 runs 11 residues. From germline, CDR1 is WNHNN and CDR2 SYGVQD (reference sequence). The CDR3 loop is CASRMRGEQFF. Here the CDR3 DNA reads TGCGCCAGCCGGATGCGAGGGGAGCAGTTCTTC.

The rearrangement joins TRBV7-3 to TRBJ2-1, with 9 positions matching TRBD2. The germline CDR1 and CDR2 sequences are SGHTA and FQGTGA. CDR3 length: 18 amino acids. The ends lost 5 bases at V and 6 bases at J; junction bases unmatched: 17. Written as DNA, the CDR3 is TGTGCCAGCAGCCACTCGCCGCTAGCGGGGTTAGGGGCCAATGAGCAGTTCTTC. Translation gives CASSHSPLAGLGANEQFF. Full variable domain (rest looked up from reference TRBV7-3 and TRBJ2-1): GAGVSQTPSNKVTEKGKYVELRCDPISGHTALYWYRQSLGQGPEFLIYFQGTGAADDSGLPNDRFFAVRPEGSVSTLKIQRTERGDSAVYLCASSHSPLAGLGANEQFFGPGTRLTVL.

The gene calls are TRBV9 and TRBJ1-4; no clear D gene. The CDR3 is 13 residues long. V was clipped by 4 bases and J by 8 bases, with 12 bases between them. Germline V gene lookup returns CDR1 SGDLS and CDR2 YYNGEE. The CDR3 loop is CASSRAMDEKLFF. CDR3 sequence (DNA): TGTGCCAGCAGCCGGGCTATGGACGAAAAACTGTTTTTT.

This sequence joins TRBV7-9 and TRBJ2-3; either TRBD1 or TRBD2 may supply D (6 bases each). V lost 1 base and J 11 bases, leaving 7 bases between the germline ends. Germline V CDR1 and CDR2: SEHNR, FQNEAQ (reference sequence). The CDR3 is 11 amino acids. The CDR3 loop is CASSLEGGQYF. CDR3 DNA: TGTGCCAGCAGCTTAGAGGGGGGGCAGTATTTT. Full variable domain (outside the CDR3, taken from reference TRBV7-9 and TRBJ2-3): DTGVSQNPRHKITKRGQNVTFRCDPISEHNRLYWYRQTLGQGPEFLTYFQNEAQLEKSRLLSDRFSAERPKGSFSTLEIQRTEQGDSAMYLCASSLEGGQYFGPGTRLTVL.

This clone was seen more than once but under ten times. This rearrangement joins TRBV5-4 to TRBJ1-6; 7 nucleotides align to TRBD1. This CDR3 comprises 14 residues. Germline-derived CDR1 and CDR2 are SGHNT and YYREEE (reference sequence). The junction had 4 bases not matched to a gene; V was cut back by 3 bases and J by 7 bases. CDR3 nucleotide sequence: TGTGCCAGCAGCTCCCGGGACAGAAATTCACCCCTCCACTTT. This codes for CASSSRDRNSPLHF.

The chain employs TRBV28 and TRBJ2-2, with TRBD1 identical over 8 bases. This CDR3 comprises 15 residues. After removal of 7 bases from V and 0 bases from J, the junction contained 4 bases not matched to a gene. Germline CDR1 is MDHEN and CDR2 is SYDVKM. CDR3: CASTDRGANTGELFF. CDR3 DNA: TGTGCCAGCACTGACAGGGGTGCGAACACCGGGGAGCTGTTTTTT.

This clone is a singleton in its sample. The chain joins TRBV6-1 to TRBJ2-7; 7 bases line up with TRBD2. CDR1 is MNHNS, CDR2 SASEGT, per germline. The CDR3 extends over 15 amino acids. The V gene end was trimmed by 1 base and the J gene end by 2 bases; junction bases not matched to a gene: 5. The CDR3 loop is CASSEGYGGTYEQYF. CDR3 sequence (DNA): TGTGCCAGCAGTGAAGGGTACGGGGGGACCTACGAGCAGTACTTC.

This chain links TRBV6-1 with TRBJ2-2; D is possibly TRBD2 (5 bases). There are 13 residues in the CDR3. CDR1 and CDR2 from the germline V gene are MNHNS and SASEGT. V lost 6 bases, J lost 5 bases, and 10 bases lay in between. In DNA form, the CDR3 reads TGTGCCAGCAGCGGACGGGAAACCGGGGAGCTGTTTTTT. Its protein product is CASSGRETGELFF.

The chain has TRBV5-1 and TRBJ2-1; TRBD1 is a possible D gene (6 bases). V was trimmed by 0 bases and J by 4 bases, leaving 8 bases between them. The CDR3 is made up of 14 amino acids. In germline, CDR1 is SGHRS, CDR2 YFSETQ. CDR3 protein: CASSLDRAYNEQFF. The CDR3 DNA sequence: TGCGCCAGCAGCTTGGACAGGGCATACAATGAGCAGTTCTTC.

This clone has a handful of counts. The rearrangement links TRBV6-5 to TRBJ2-2; D perhaps matches TRBD1 (5 bases). Between the trimmed V and J ends, which lost 8 bases and 0 bases, there was a span of 10 bases. Germline values: CDR1 MNHEY, CDR2 SVGAGI. The CDR3 has 14 residues. CDR3 sequence reads: CASGRQPNTGELFF. The CDR3 region has the DNA TGTGCCAGCGGCAGACAGCCGAACACCGGGGAGCTGTTTTTT.